Sequencing of this TCR beta chain was carried out in a study of immune cell composition in non-small cell lung cancer. Study context: Most cases were lung adenocarcinoma or squamous cell carcinoma.

This clone appeared a few times. Its target is not known. This CDR3 has 15 residues. Trimming stripped 3 bases from V and 5 bases from J, with 13 bases between. Germline CDR1 is MDHEN and CDR2 is SYDVKM. Genomic DNA came from frozen unsorted single-cell suspensions. Sequencing used immunoSEQ multiplex PCR; TCRdb keeps in-frame clones, though not all of them. The data hold around 3,000 clones, with 75% observed a single time. Study-level points and caveats: Roughly 80% of squamous and approximately 30% of adenocarcinoma cases had tumour-associated clones >0.5%. TIL tumour reactivity correlated with maximal tumour-associated clone frequency in adenocarcinoma.

The chain is built from TRBV28 and TRBJ2-2, with D tentatively TRBD2 (6 bases). The sequencing sample was made of lung tumor tissue. This TCR derives from a human donor with non-small cell lung cancer. The CDR3 nucleotides are TGTGCCAGCAGTTTCTCGGGACTCAATACCGGGGAGCTGTTTTTT. Encoded protein: CASSFSGLNTGELFF. Combining the CDR3 with reference TRBV28 and TRBJ2-2 gives the whole variable domain DVKVTQSSRYLVKRTGEKVFLECVQDMDHENMFWYRQDPGLGLRLIYFSYDVKMKEKGDIPEGYSVSREKKERFSLILESASTNQTSMYLCASSFSGLNTGELFFGEGSRLTVL.